The rows below give T cell receptor beta chains drawn from one sample of a study of blood T cell repertoires in COVID-19. Clones were sequenced by immunoSEQ multiplex PCR, and TCRdb holds only the in-frame ones, with some missing. Altogether some 260,000 clones are present, approximately 79% being singletons, with the ten largest covering 4.1%. Material for sequencing was PBMCs or T cells enriched from blood (not recorded which). These TCRs come from a man younger than 45 with acute COVID-19. Both conserved end residues are part of each CDR3. A D gene is named only where the DNA matches it firmly. Rows may omit the clone size; those that give it use once, few, many or a size class.

clone size: -
J gene: TRBJ2-2
D gene: -
V gene: TRBV11-3
CDR3 protein: CASSLGAANTGELFF
CDR3 DNA: TGTGCCAGCAGCTTGGGGGCCGCGAACACCGGGGAGCTGTTTTTT

clone size: -
J gene: TRBJ2-3
D gene: TRBD2
V gene: TRBV7-2
CDR3 protein: CVSPRPGLAGGATDTQYF
CDR3 DNA: TGTGTCTCTCCCCGACCGGGACTAGCGGGAGGGGCTACAGATACGCAGTATTTT

clone size: -
J gene: TRBJ1-1
D gene: -
V gene: TRBV19
CDR3 protein: CASSIGGAEAFF
CDR3 DNA: TGTGCCAGTAGTATAGGGGGGGCTGAAGCTTTCTTT

clone size: once
J gene: TRBJ2-4
D gene: TRBD1
V gene: TRBV30
CDR3 protein: CAWSLRDREYF
CDR3 DNA: TGTGCCTGGAGTCTCCGGGACAGGGAGTACTTC

clone size: -
J gene: TRBJ2-4
D gene: TRBD2
V gene: TRBV6-2/TRBV6-3
CDR3 protein: CASSSGTSGKRGKNIQYF
CDR3 DNA: TGTGCCAGCAGTTCCGGGACTAGCGGGAAACGCGGCAAAAACATTCAGTACTTC

clone size: -
J gene: TRBJ2-1
D gene: -
V gene: TRBV7-9
CDR3 protein: CASSPDMAPYNEQFF
CDR3 DNA: TGTGCCAGCAGCCCGGACATGGCTCCCTACAATGAGCAGTTCTTC

clone size: few
J gene: TRBJ2-5
D gene: TRBD2
V gene: TRBV5-1
CDR3 protein: CASSFLSGGGATQYF
CDR3 DNA: TGCGCCAGCAGCTTCCTTAGCGGGGGTGGAGCGACCCAGTACTTC

clone size: -
J gene: TRBJ2-3
D gene: TRBD2
V gene: TRBV6-4
CDR3 protein: CASSPLAGGLDTQYF
CDR3 DNA: TGTGCCAGCAGTCCACTAGCGGGGGGGCTGGATACGCAGTATTTT

clone size: -
J gene: TRBJ2-5
D gene: -
V gene: TRBV7-9
CDR3 protein: CASSLFQAGVEKETQYF
CDR3 DNA: TGTGCCAGCAGCTTATTTCAGGCAGGGGTGGAGAAAGAGACCCAGTACTTC

clone size: -
J gene: TRBJ2-1
D gene: TRBD2
V gene: TRBV7-9
CDR3 protein: CASSSTQKLTSGGYNEQFF
CDR3 DNA: TGTGCCAGCAGCTCGACGCAAAAACTTACTAGCGGGGGCTACAATGAGCAGTTCTTC

clone size: -
J gene: TRBJ2-5
D gene: -
V gene: TRBV11-3
CDR3 protein: CASSRGGAAETQYF
CDR3 DNA: TGTGCCAGCAGCCGAGGGGGGGCGGCAGAGACCCAGTACTTC

clone size: -
J gene: TRBJ2-1
D gene: -
V gene: TRBV4-3
CDR3 protein: CASSQDRLVNNEQFF
CDR3 DNA: TGCGCCAGCAGCCAAGATAGACTAGTCAACAATGAGCAGTTCTTC

clone size: -
J gene: TRBJ1-5
D gene: TRBD1
V gene: TRBV6-1
CDR3 protein: CASSDRTGGKQPQHF
CDR3 DNA: TGTGCCAGCAGTGACCGGACAGGGGGCAAACAGCCCCAGCATTTT

clone size: -
J gene: TRBJ1-4
D gene: TRBD1
V gene: TRBV5-1
CDR3 protein: CASSLQGGTNEKLFF
CDR3 DNA: TGCGCCAGCAGCTTACAGGGGGGGACTAATGAAAAACTGTTTTTT

clone size: -
J gene: TRBJ2-1
D gene: TRBD1
V gene: TRBV19
CDR3 protein: CASSSTGNYNEQFF
CDR3 DNA: TGTGCCAGTAGCTCGACAGGGAATTACAATGAGCAGTTCTTC

clone size: -
J gene: TRBJ1-2
D gene: -
V gene: TRBV5-5
CDR3 protein: CASSRGQGKGGYTF
CDR3 DNA: TGTGCCAGCAGCCGAGGGCAGGGGAAGGGTGGCTACACCTTC

clone size: -
J gene: TRBJ1-4
D gene: -
V gene: TRBV24-1
CDR3 protein: CATSGTVGKLFF
CDR3 DNA: TGTGCCACCAGTGGAACAGTCGGAAAACTGTTTTTT

clone size: -
J gene: TRBJ1-4
D gene: TRBD1
V gene: TRBV9
CDR3 protein: CASSVGGQGGEKLFF
CDR3 DNA: TGTGCCAGCAGCGTAGGGGGACAGGGTGGTGAAAAACTGTTTTTT

clone size: -
J gene: TRBJ2-1
D gene: -
V gene: TRBV6-4
CDR3 protein: CASSEESGNYNEQFF
CDR3 DNA: TGTGCCAGCAGTGAGGAGAGCGGAAACTACAATGAGCAGTTCTTC

clone size: many
J gene: TRBJ1-1
D gene: TRBD1
V gene: TRBV7-9
CDR3 protein: CASSLEYGDRAEAFF
CDR3 DNA: TGTGCCAGCAGCTTAGAGTACGGGGACAGGGCTGAAGCTTTCTTT

clone size: -
J gene: TRBJ2-5
D gene: -
V gene: TRBV19
CDR3 protein: CASIHSRFRGGLFQETQYF
CDR3 DNA: TGTGCCAGTATTCATAGCAGGTTTAGGGGGGGGCTATTCCAAGAGACCCAGTACTTC

clone size: -
J gene: TRBJ2-1
D gene: -
V gene: TRBV28
CDR3 protein: CASSNRGGAYNEQFF
CDR3 DNA: TGTGCCAGCAGCAACCGTGGGGGCGCATACAATGAGCAGTTCTTC

clone size: -
J gene: TRBJ1-1
D gene: -
V gene: TRBV6-5
CDR3 protein: CASRALGQNTEAFF
CDR3 DNA: TGTGCCAGCAGAGCCTTGGGGCAGAACACTGAAGCTTTCTTT

clone size: -
J gene: TRBJ1-4
D gene: -
V gene: TRBV6-6
CDR3 protein: CASTSLPGGREKLFF
CDR3 DNA: TGTGCCAGCACCTCCCTTCCGGGGGGGAGGGAAAAACTGTTTTTT

clone size: -
J gene: TRBJ1-1
D gene: TRBD1
V gene: TRBV5-1
CDR3 protein: CASSSGQGAGEAFF
CDR3 DNA: TGCGCCAGCAGCTCCGGACAGGGGGCGGGTGAAGCTTTCTTT

clone size: -
J gene: TRBJ1-1
D gene: -
V gene: TRBV30
CDR3 protein: CAFRRGGQAFF
CDR3 DNA: TGTGCCTTCCGTCGGGGGGGGCAAGCTTTCTTT

clone size: -
J gene: TRBJ1-5
D gene: -
V gene: TRBV4-1
CDR3 protein: CASSQITGVDQPQHF
CDR3 DNA: TGCGCCAGCAGCCAAATCACAGGAGTCGATCAGCCCCAGCATTTT

clone size: -
J gene: TRBJ1-1
D gene: -
V gene: TRBV13
CDR3 protein: CASSRQENTEAFF
CDR3 DNA: TGTGCCAGCAGCCGACAGGAGAACACTGAAGCTTTCTTT

clone size: once
J gene: TRBJ1-1
D gene: -
V gene: TRBV5-1
CDR3 protein: CASSLAPSNTEAFF
CDR3 DNA: TGTGCCAGCAGCTTGGCCCCCTCTAACACTGAAGCTTTCTTT

clone size: -
J gene: TRBJ2-3
D gene: -
V gene: TRBV24-1
CDR3 protein: CASSAGSVTDTQYF
CDR3 DNA: TGTGCCAGTAGCGCCGGGTCAGTCACAGATACGCAGTATTTT

clone size: -
J gene: TRBJ1-1
D gene: TRBD1
V gene: TRBV19
CDR3 protein: CASSIRGANTEAFF
CDR3 DNA: TGTGCCAGTAGTATCAGGGGGGCTAACACTGAAGCTTTCTTT

clone size: -
J gene: TRBJ1-6
D gene: TRBD1
V gene: TRBV5-4
CDR3 protein: CASSLGQGAPSPLHF
CDR3 DNA: TGTGCCAGCAGCTTGGGGCAGGGGGCCCCCTCACCCCTCCACTTT

clone size: -
J gene: TRBJ1-3
D gene: -
V gene: TRBV21-1
CDR3 protein: CASSKASDRGPGNTIYF
CDR3 DNA: TGTGCCAGCAGCAAAGCCTCAGACAGGGGGCCTGGAAACACCATATATTTT